The 27 T cell receptor beta chains below come from one sample, sequenced in a study of T-cell memory formation after mild COVID-19. From the 5' RACE reads, TCRdb called clonotypes with MiXCR, one entry per CDR3 protein. The data contain about 470,000 distinct CDR3 sequences, about 23% of them singletons. The sequenced sample was PBMCs or a T cell subset sorted from them (not recorded which). These TCRs come from an adult woman who had mild COVID-19 (a few samples of this study predate the infection). Cell type and time point are not known.

This clonotype was picked up a small number of times. This chain uses TRBV29-1 with TRBJ2-1; D tentatively reads TRBD1 or TRBD2 (5 bases each). This CDR3 comprises 12 residues. Between the trimmed V and J ends, which lost 7 bases and 7 bases, there was a span of 14 bases. Germline CDR1 is SQVTM and CDR2 is ANQGSEA. DNA of the CDR3: TGCAGCGCAGGGACGTGGGGTAATGAGCAGTTCTTC. Its translation: CSAGTWGNEQFF.

This CDR3 is CASSSYPGTSGSKAPPDTQYF. Here the CDR3 DNA reads TGTGCCAGCAGTTCCTATCCCGGGACTAGCGGGAGTAAGGCCCCCCCAGATACGCAGTATTTT. The V and J genes are TRBV12-3 or TRBV12-4 and TRBJ2-3; 14 nucleotides line up with TRBD2. The V segment lost 4 bases and the J segment 4 bases; nucleotides outside the gene matches: 19. CDR3 length: 21 residues.

The chain employs TRBV7-8 and TRBJ1-5; a weak D match, TRBD1 (5 bases). Between the trimmed V and J ends, which lost 3 bases and 7 bases, there was a span of 16 bases. The CDR3 has 15 residues. Germline V CDR1 and CDR2: SGHVS, FQNEAQ. The DNA of the CDR3 is TGTGCCAGCAGCTTTGGGGGAACAGTCGGGCAGCCCCAGCATTTT. Its protein is CASSFGGTVGQPQHF. The full variable domain, in which reference TRBV7-8 and TRBJ1-5 provide the parts outside the CDR3, is GAGVSQSPRYKVAKRGQDVALRCDPISGHVSLFWYQQALGQGPEFLTYFQNEAQLDKSGLPSDRFFAERPEGSVSTLKIQRTQQEDSAVYLCASSFGGTVGQPQHFGDGTRLSIL.

This chain uses TRBV12-3 or TRBV12-4 with TRBJ1-3; D is unclear. This CDR3 spans 17 amino acids. Trimming left V 2 bases short and J 0 bases short, with 14 bases between. CDR3 coding DNA: TGTGCCAGCAGTTTAACCCCTCTGGCGTACTCTGGAAACACCATATATTTT. Protein sequence: CASSLTPLAYSGNTIYF.

V and J are TRBV20-1 and TRBJ1-1; 9 bases line up with TRBD1. CDR1 and CDR2 (germline): DFQATT, SNEGSKA (reference sequence). The CDR3 extends over 14 amino acids. Trimming took 4 bases from V and 0 from J; bases not matched to a gene: 3. The CDR3 coding sequence is TGCAGTGCTAAAGGACAGGGGATGAACACTGAAGCTTTCTTT. Its translation is CSAKGQGMNTEAFF.

The V call is TRBV15, the J call TRBJ2-7, with TRBD1 matching over 9 bases. The CDR3 is made up of 16 amino acids. CDR1 and CDR2 (germline): LNHNV, YYDKDF (reference sequence). V lost 2 bases and J lost 1; bases outside the gene matches: 6. CDR3 DNA: TGTGCCACCAGCAGAAACAGGGGGCGGTCGTCCTACGAGCAGTACTTC. Protein product: CATSRNRGRSSYEQYF.

DNA for the CDR3: TGTGCCAGCAGCCTAGGAGCTCAGCCCCAGCATTTT. Its protein product is CASSLGAQPQHF. The rearrangement uses TRBV14 and TRBJ1-5; the D is unclear. CDR1 SGHDN and CDR2 FVKESK come from the germline V gene. Trimming stripped 4 bases from V and 6 bases from J, with 7 bases between. The CDR3 extends over 12 amino acids.

This clonotype was seen a few times. The CDR3 sequence: CASSLKGRRDQPQHF. The CDR3 DNA reads TGTGCCAGCAGTTTAAAGGGGAGGAGGGATCAGCCCCAGCATTTT. V is TRBV27 and J is TRBJ1-5, with D tentatively TRBD1 (5 bases). The V gene's germline CDR1 is MNHEY and CDR2 SMNVEV (reference sequence). CDR3 length: 15 residues. Trimming took off 2 bases at V and 5 bases at J, with 13 bases between the two ends.

This clonotype showed up just a few times. The chain employs TRBV7-6 and TRBJ2-3; D may be TRBD2 (6 bases). CDR1 and CDR2 (germline): SGHVS, FNYEAQ. The V and J ends lost 5 bases and 1 base respectively, with 16 bases between them. The CDR3 is 16 residues long. Written as DNA, the CDR3 is TGTGCCAGCAGCCGCTTAGGGACTTTAGGCACAGATACGCAGTATTTT. The encoded protein is CASSRLGTLGTDTQYF. Looking up the rest from reference TRBV7-6 and TRBJ2-3 gives the full variable domain: GAGVSQSPRYKVTKRGQDVALRCDPISGHVSLYWYRQALGQGPEFLTYFNYEAQQDKSGLPNDRFSAERPEGSISTLTIQRTEQRDSAMYRCASSRLGTLGTDTQYFGPGTRLTVL.

The rearrangement joins TRBV30 to TRBJ1-1, with D unclear. The CDR3 totals 16 residues. From germline, CDR1 is GTSNPN and CDR2 SVGIG (reference sequence). V lost 2 bases and J lost 0, with 16 bases in between. DNA of the CDR3: TGTGCCTGGAGTATAAGGAGACGCAACATGAACACTGAAGCTTTCTTT. It translates to CAWSIRRRNMNTEAFF.

The chain employs TRBV6-6 and TRBJ2-7; D uncertain. Germline assignment: CDR1 MNHNY and CDR2 SVGAGI (reference sequence). This CDR3 spans 15 amino acids. V was cut by 0 bases and J by 2 bases, with 11 bases left in between. CDR3 in DNA: TGTGCCAGCAGTTACTCGACGAGCCGCACCTACGAGCAGTACTTC. This translates into CASSYSTSRTYEQYF.

The chain has TRBV12-3 or TRBV12-4 and TRBJ1-1; possibly TRBD1 for D (5 bases). V dropped 5 bases and J dropped 5 bases, with 12 bases sitting between them. This CDR3 has 13 amino acids. DNA of the CDR3: TGTGCCAGCAGTCCCCAGGAGGGGACTGAAGCTTTCTTT. As protein: CASSPQEGTEAFF.

This clonotype came up many times. The gene calls are TRBV12-3 or TRBV12-4 and TRBJ1-1, with D unclear. This CDR3 is built from 15 residues. Trimming pared 3 bases from V and 4 bases from J, leaving 15 bases between. Here the CDR3 DNA reads TGTGCCAGCAGTTTTACGCCCAGCTCGGCCACTGAAGCTTTCTTT. It is translated as CASSFTPSSATEAFF.

The sample holds many counts of this clonotype. The chain is built from TRBV20-1 and TRBJ1-1; the D is unclear. Germline CDR1 is DFQATT and CDR2 is SNEGSKA (reference sequence). This CDR3 has 10 amino acids. CDR3 in amino acids: CAPGNTEAFF. In DNA form, the CDR3 reads TGCGCCCCAGGAAACACTGAAGCTTTCTTT.

The V and J genes are TRBV19 and TRBJ1-2; D is uncertain. CDR1 is LNHDA, CDR2 SQIVND, per germline (reference sequence). With 3 bases removed from V and 4 bases from J, the gap between germline ends came to 15 bases. This CDR3 is 15 amino acids long. The DNA for the CDR3 is TGTGCCAGTAGTATTAGTTGGCAGGAGGTCTATGGCTACACCTTC. Encoded protein: CASSISWQEVYGYTF.

V gene TRBV5-5 combines with J gene TRBJ1-2; D possibly corresponds to TRBD1 (5 bases). The CDR3 contains 17 residues. CDR1 SGHKS and CDR2 YYEKEE come from the germline V gene (reference sequence). V dropped 0 bases and J dropped 4 bases, with 19 bases sitting between them. CDR3 region: CASSLAPAREGLYGYTF. CDR3 nucleotide sequence: TGTGCCAGCAGCTTGGCCCCGGCACGGGAGGGACTCTATGGCTACACCTTC.

At least ten counts were recorded for this clonotype. This sequence joins TRBV6-5 and TRBJ2-7; a possible D gene is TRBD1 (5 bases). CDR1 MNHEY and CDR2 SVGAGI come from the germline V gene. The CDR3 is made up of 14 amino acids. V was cut by 2 bases and J by 1 base, with 9 bases left in between. In nucleotides, the CDR3 is TGTGCCAGCAGTTACAGGGGCCGGTCCTACGAGCAGTACTTC. It codes for CASSYRGRSYEQYF.

The V and J genes are TRBV6-5 and TRBJ2-2; 10 bases align to TRBD2. The germline gives CDR1 MNHEY, CDR2 SVGAGI. V gave up 0 bases and J gave up 8 bases; unmatched junction bases: 12. The length of the CDR3 is 18 residues. The CDR3: CASSYSILAGASPGELFF. The DNA for the CDR3 is TGTGCCAGCAGTTACTCGATCCTAGCGGGGGCGTCACCTGGGGAGCTGTTTTTT.

The sample holds one count of this clonotype. The chain combines TRBV2 with TRBJ2-3; D uncertain. Germline CDR1 is SNHLY and CDR2 is FYNNEI. The CDR3 is made up of 12 amino acids. Between the trimmed V and J ends, which lost 3 bases and 4 bases, there was a span of 5 bases. Here the CDR3 DNA reads TGTGCCAGCAGTGACCCCCCAGATACGCAGTATTTT. This encodes CASSDPPDTQYF.

The gene calls are TRBV7-9 and TRBJ2-1; 7 bases match TRBD1. The germline V gene has CDR1 SEHNR and CDR2 FQNEAQ (reference sequence). The CDR3 has 15 residues. Unmatched junction bases numbered 3, after V lost 4 bases and J lost 0 bases. In DNA form, the CDR3 reads TGTGCCAGCAGCTGGTCAGGGGGCTCCTACAATGAGCAGTTCTTC. Its protein is CASSWSGGSYNEQFF.

The chain carries TRBV6-5 and TRBJ1-3; 7 nucleotides align to TRBD1. Germline CDR1 and CDR2: MNHEY and SVGAGI. The V segment lost 6 bases and the J segment 5 bases; nucleotides outside the gene matches: 4. The CDR3 is made up of 13 amino acids. CDR3 nucleotide sequence: TGTGCCAGCAGGGAGGGGGCTAGAAACACCATATATTTT. Translation gives CASREGARNTIYF.

This chain links TRBV20-1 with TRBJ1-1; 7 nucleotides align to TRBD1. Germline loops: CDR1 DFQATT, CDR2 SNEGSKA (reference sequence). The V segment lost 6 bases and the J segment 1 base; nucleotides outside the gene matches: 5. This CDR3 spans 13 amino acids. DNA of the CDR3: TGCAGTGCCCCACAGGGGAGGAACACTGAAGCTTTCTTT. This sequence encodes CSAPQGRNTEAFF.

The V and J genes are TRBV5-6 and TRBJ2-2; D gene uncertain. The germline V gene encodes CDR1 SGHDT and CDR2 YYEEEE. This CDR3 has 15 residues. The germline V and J ends were trimmed by 1 base and 3 bases, with 10 bases remaining between them. Here the CDR3 reads CASSLPHSYTGELFF. The CDR3 DNA follows: TGTGCCAGCAGCTTGCCTCACAGCTACACCGGGGAGCTGTTTTTT.

This clonotype was detected a few times. This rearrangement joins TRBV5-6 to TRBJ2-3, with 9 bases identical to TRBD2. CDR1 and CDR2 from the germline V gene are SGHDT and YYEEEE. J gave up 1 base and V 2 bases, and 2 bases lay outside the gene matches. The CDR3 extends over 15 amino acids. This chain's CDR3 is CASSFRLAGTDTQYF. The CDR3 nucleotides read TGTGCCAGCAGCTTTCGACTAGCGGGCACAGATACGCAGTATTTT.

This clonotype has ten or more counts. This rearrangement joins TRBV12-3 or TRBV12-4 to TRBJ2-5; D may match TRBD1 or TRBD2 (5 bases each). The CDR3 totals 13 residues. V lost 3 bases and J lost 3, with 8 bases in between. CDR3 in amino acids: CASSFRGEETQYF. In DNA, the CDR3 is TGTGCCAGCAGTTTTAGGGGAGAAGAGACCCAGTACTTC.

This clonotype was picked up a small number of times. This chain connects TRBV20-1 to TRBJ2-7; 14 bases agree with TRBD2. The germline V gene has CDR1 DFQATT and CDR2 SNEGSKA (reference sequence). The CDR3 contains 15 residues. The trim removed 6 bases at V and 4 bases at J, leaving 8 bases unmatched. CDR3 in DNA: TGCAGTGCCGGGACTAGCGGGAGATTTTGGTACGAGCAGTACTTC. It specifies CSAGTSGRFWYEQYF.

V is TRBV15 and J is TRBJ2-5; 7 positions agree with TRBD1. J lost 3 bases, V lost 7 bases, and 2 bases had no gene match. The V gene's germline CDR1 is LNHNV and CDR2 YYDKDF (reference sequence). The CDR3 contains 12 residues. CDR3 in amino acids: CATTTGEETQYF. The CDR3 region has the DNA TGTGCCACCACCACAGGGGAAGAGACCCAGTACTTC.